The T cell receptor (beta chain) described here comes from a study of CD8 T cells in Susac syndrome. This CDR3 is built from 15 residues. Germline values: CDR1 SGDLS, CDR2 YYNGEE. The V gene lost 0 bases and the J gene lost 2 bases, with 10 bases spanning the gap. Reverse transcription of roughly 0.45 to 1 ug RNA was carried out with random hexamers. TCRdb passed the immunoSEQ multiplex PCR reads through MiXCR, listing each CDR3 protein once. The sample records 180,000 or so distinct CDR3 sequences, approximately 94% being singletons. V usage is TRBV9 and J usage is TRBJ2-3; D unresolved. The specimen was CD4+ T cells from PBMCs. The TCR sequence derives from a human donor in good health. CDR3: CASSVGADPTDTQYF. The CDR3, as DNA: TGTGCCAGCAGCGTAGGTGCGGATCCCACAGATACGCAGTATTTT.